The entry that follows covers one T cell receptor beta chain sequence. What it binds is not known. This sample was taken from a study of shared clonotypes between healthy human individuals. Study-level results: Memory subsets had estimated richness that was generally smaller than that of naive subsets. Lower generation probabilities were found for non-shared clonotypes than for those shared by all four donors. Apart from blood, nothing was sampled; tissue repertoires likely differ.

Authors' methods: Sequence data from immunoSEQ were junction-only and lacked quality scores; consequently, filtering differed. The data were produced by immunoSEQ multiplex PCR, yet TCRdb's version contains in-frame clones alone and is incomplete. V and J calls and clone size follow that table, whereas D and trimming were derived from the DNA. Of some 2 million clones listed, around 96% are singletons. After removal of 6 bases from V and 3 bases from J, the junction contained 17 bases not matched to a gene. Germline lookup yields CDR1 SEHNR and CDR2 FQNEAQ (reference sequence). The CDR3 has 17 residues. Naivety among CD8 cells was defined by CD45RO negativity and positive CCR7 selection, thereby excluding terminally differentiated effector memory CD45RA+ cells.

This chain joins TRBV7-9 and TRBJ2-7, with TRBD1 matching over 7 bases. This clonotype was sampled from a man aged 18 to 30 in good health. Material: naive CD8+ T cells sorted from blood. The CDR3 here is CASSSSVIQGNFYEQYF. The CDR3 DNA reads TGTGCCAGCAGTTCCTCGGTGATACAGGGGAATTTCTACGAGCAGTACTTC.